This TCR beta chain was sequenced during a study of siplizumab effects on memory and regulatory T cells (dated by TCRdb to between 2018 and 2020). With regard to the full study: The effect of the anti-CD2 antibody siplizumab on alloreactive T-cell subsets was examined in allogeneic mixed lymphocyte reactions constructed from human PBMCs. The paper's findings and limits, for the study overall: Greater diversity appeared to be present in unstimulated naive T cells than in memory T cells, and a substantial contribution to the alloresponse seemed to be made by naive cells. About 75-95% of proliferating CD4+ or CD8+ clones could not be given a naive or memory phenotype. The cumulative frequency of alloreactive sequences traceable to unstimulated CD4+ memory T cells was significantly reduced by siplizumab. Of the alloreactive CD4+ clones that could be mapped, the Treg-derived share averaged approximately 67% with siplizumab compared with about 27% in control reactions. The suppressive function of proliferating Tregs from siplizumab cultures was not functionally confirmed. Because sequences at frequencies below about 10^-5 were poorly captured, only a minor fraction of alloreactive clones could be mapped back to unstimulated subsets.

The protocol used for the library was the immunoSEQ multiplex PCR assay. The deep sequencing platform assayed around 94,000 TCR templates per sample. Genomic DNA extracted from sorted T cells was used for TCRbeta CDR3 sequencing. Turning to the authors' computational methods: The R programming language was used for clonal analysis of TCRbeta CDR3 data. Alloreactive CD4+ and CD8+ clones were identified by comparing unstimulated samples to CFSE-low samples taken after the reaction. Alloreactive CD4+ clones were assigned to regulatory or non-regulatory origin by matching sequences to sorted unstimulated Treg and non-Treg repertoires. TCRdb obtained this table from immuneACCESS and retained in-frame rearrangements with V and J assigned. These tables miss some clones; where compared with another copy, unresolved V genes account for less than half of the shortfall, and the remainder is unexplained. V, J and clone size are taken as reported in that table, and D and trimming were inferred from the DNA itself. The sample has some 65,000 clones on record, approximately 89% of them singletons. About 1.5% of the sample is held by the ten biggest clonotypes.

The cysteine opens and the phenylalanine closes a CDR3 of 17 amino acids. Just the 51-base CDR3 DNA is kept, in frame starting at base 1. As encoded in the germline V gene, CDR1 is SGHNT while CDR2 is YENEEA. Compared with germline, V lacks 5 bases and J lacks 4 bases; bases without a gene match: 7. Remarks on this clone: Its target antigen remains unknown. Base qualities are not at hand, and no much larger clone is one base apart.

Sorted unstimulated T cells and proliferating T cells recovered from mixed lymphocyte reactions underwent TCRbeta CDR3 sequencing. Fresh whole blood from some eleven HLA-typed healthy donors was used to isolate PBMCs. Unstimulated CD4+ regulatory T cells were FACS-sorted to map the origin of alloreactive clones. The sequenced material came from Tregs sorted from blood. The source is a human donor in good health. The chain employs TRBV11-3 and TRBJ2-1, with 14 bases matching TRBD2. The CDR3 sequence is CASSMGTSGRMYNEQFF. The nucleotide sequence reads as follows: TGTGCCAGCAGCATGGGGACTAGCGGGAGAATGTACAATGAGCAGTTCTTC.